This T cell receptor (beta chain) comes out of a study of blood T cell repertoires in COVID-19. Study overall: Some COVID-19 samples were acute and others convalescent; all came from the United States, Italy and Spain.

The table lists this clone with a few counts. CDR1 is PRHDT and CDR2 is FYEKMQ in the germline V gene (reference sequence). Trimming cost V 0 bases and J 4 bases; bases outside gene matches: 3. The CDR3 runs to 15 residues. The protocol was immunoSEQ multiplex PCR, while the TCRdb copy is restricted to in-frame clones and leaves out a portion. The table lists about 120,000 clones, more than 60% of them singletons. This sequence joins TRBV13 and TRBJ1-5; 7 bases are a match to TRBD1. This receptor was taken from an older man with acute or convalescent COVID-19. Sequenced input: peripheral blood. The CDR3 DNA is TGTGCCAGCAGCTTAGGGACAGGGCGGAATCAGCCCCAGCATTTT. As protein: CASSLGTGRNQPQHF.